Listed below are T cell receptor beta chains from one sample, sequenced in a study of blood T cell repertoires in COVID-19. Sequencing was performed with immunoSEQ multiplex PCR; in TCRdb, only in-frame clones are kept and a portion is missing. The data hold 200,000 to 300,000 clones, with 84% observed a single time. Sequencing was performed on peripheral blood. All receptors derive from a man in his 60s with acute or convalescent COVID-19. CDR3s include the opening cysteine and the closing phenylalanine or tryptophan. Fields, in order: V gene, clone size, CDR3 length, D gene, J gene, CDR3 DNA, CDR3 protein. The D gene is left open where the match is weak. Size tells how often a clone was seen (once, few, many) or the class of an expanded clone, and some rows leave it out.

TRBV24-1	-	14	-	TRBJ1-5	TGTGCCACCAGTGATGGACAGCACAATCAGCCCCAGCATTTT	CATSDGQHNQPQHF
TRBV7-2	-	12	-	TRBJ2-3	TGTGCCAGCAGCTTAGTGCGCGCAGGGCAGTATTTT	CASSLVRAGQYF
TRBV9	-	13	-	TRBJ1-2	TGTGCCAGCAGCGTACGCGAAGGTGAGGGTTACACCTTC	CASSVREGEGYTF
TRBV20-1	-	15	TRBD1	TRBJ1-5	TGCAGTGCTAGTGTCTATGGGACAGGTAATCAGCCCCAGCATTTT	CSASVYGTGNQPQHF
TRBV10-2	-	13	-	TRBJ2-5	TGCGCCAGCAGTGACAGCGGACAAGAGACCCAGTACTTC	CASSDSGQETQYF
TRBV15	-	16	TRBD1	TRBJ2-7	TGTGCCACCAGCAGAGGCTCGGGACAGGACGGGTACGAGCAGTACTTC	CATSRGSGQDGYEQYF
TRBV10-3	-	15	TRBD2	TRBJ2-3	TGTGCCATCAGTGATCCGGGACTAGCGGGAGATACGCAGTATTTT	CAISDPGLAGDTQYF
TRBV9	-	14	-	TRBJ1-1	TGTGCCAGCAGCGTAGAACAGTTGAACACTGAAGCTTTCTTT	CASSVEQLNTEAFF
TRBV5-1	-	15	TRBD1	TRBJ1-2	TGCGCCAGCAGCACAGGGACAGGGGACGTCGATGGCTACACCTTC	CASSTGTGDVDGYTF
TRBV5-8	-	16	-	TRBJ1-6	TGTGCCAGCAGCTTGGTCCCCGCCGGTACCAATTCACCCCTCCACTTT	CASSLVPAGTNSPLHF
TRBV6-5	-	14	-	TRBJ1-2	TGTGCCAGCACTCTACAGTTATCTAACTATGGCTACACCTTC	CASTLQLSNYGYTF
TRBV7-9	-	15	TRBD2	TRBJ2-1	TGTGCCAGCAGCCTGACTAGCGGGAGGGTAGGTGAGCAGTTCTTC	CASSLTSGRVGEQFF
TRBV4-3	-	19	TRBD2	TRBJ2-1	TGCGCCAGCAGCCAAGGACAGCTACGACTAGCCGATGCCTACAATGAGCAGTTCTTC	CASSQGQLRLADAYNEQFF
TRBV9	-	17	-	TRBJ2-5	TGTGCCAGCAGCGCCCAGAGGCAGGCGGGCTCAAAAGAGACCCAGTACTTC	CASSAQRQAGSKETQYF
TRBV5-6	-	15	-	TRBJ2-7	TGTGCCAGCAGCTTTAGGAGGGTCTCATCATACGAGCAGTACTTC	CASSFRRVSSYEQYF
TRBV11-1	-	14	-	TRBJ2-7	TGTGCCAGCAGCCTGAACTTTCAGGGTTACGAGCAGTACTTC	CASSLNFQGYEQYF
TRBV5-1	-	15	TRBD1	TRBJ2-3	TGCGCCAGCAGCCCGAGGGGACAGGGGACCGATACGCAGTATTTT	CASSPRGQGTDTQYF
TRBV18	-	19	-	TRBJ1-1	TGTGCCAGCTCACCACGGAGCGACCGACAACAGGGAGTGAACACTGAAGCTTTCTTT	CASSPRSDRQQGVNTEAFF
TRBV27	-	13	TRBD1	TRBJ1-2	TGTGCCAGCAGTTCCTACAGGGGGCAGCCCTACACCTTC	CASSSYRGQPYTF
TRBV29-1	once	13	-	TRBJ2-1	TGCAGCGTTGTTCCTACTCTCAACGGGGAGCAGTTCTTC	CSVVPTLNGEQFF
TRBV5-4	-	13	-	TRBJ1-5	TGTGCCAGCAGCATTAATAGCAATCAGCCCCAGCATTTT	CASSINSNQPQHF
TRBV30	-	13	-	TRBJ1-6	TGTGCCTGGGGCGCGGACAAAGATTCACCCCTCCACTTT	CAWGADKDSPLHF
TRBV3-1/TRBV3-2	-	16	TRBD2	TRBJ2-7	TGTGCCAGCAGCCCCCGTGGGGCGGGAGGGCGGGGGAAGCAGTACTTC	CASSPRGAGGRGKQYF
TRBV30	-	15	TRBD1	TRBJ1-2	TGTGCCTGGACCGAACCGGCGGAGGGGGCCTATGGCTACACCTTC	CAWTEPAEGAYGYTF
TRBV5-1	few	15	-	TRBJ2-7	TGCGCCAGCAGCTTTGGGCAGCCTGGATCCTACGAGCAGTACTTC	CASSFGQPGSYEQYF
TRBV6-5	-	12	-	TRBJ1-5	TGTGCCAGCAACGGTATCGGTCAGCCCCAGCATTTT	CASNGIGQPQHF
TRBV4-1	-	16	-	TRBJ2-2	TGCGCCAGCAGCCAAAAGGGACTTGGAGCGCCTGGGGAGCTGTTTTTT	CASSQKGLGAPGELFF
TRBV10-3	few	13	TRBD1	TRBJ1-2	TGTGCCGTCCAGGGGACAGGCACTATGGGCTACACCTTC	CAVQGTGTMGYTF
TRBV15	-	14	-	TRBJ2-7	TGTGCCACCAGCAGAGAGGCGCTAGTCTACGAGCAGTACTTC	CATSREALVYEQYF
TRBV10-2	-	18	TRBD2	TRBJ2-5	TGCGCCAGCAGTGAGGTGGGTCAAGCGGGGGCACGTCAAGAGACCCAGTACTTC	CASSEVGQAGARQETQYF
TRBV6-1	-	17	-	TRBJ1-4	TGTGCCAGCAGTGACGTCCCGGCAGGCGCAACTAATGAAAAACTGTTTTTT	CASSDVPAGATNEKLFF
TRBV18	-	15	-	TRBJ1-6	TGTGCCAGTTCCCCGGGACTACTAGATAATTCACCCCTCCACTTT	CASSPGLLDNSPLHF
TRBV28	few	16	TRBD1	TRBJ1-6	TGTGCCAGCAGTACTCTGAGGACAGGGAATAATTCACCCCTCCACTTT	CASSTLRTGNNSPLHF
TRBV19	-	17	TRBD2	TRBJ2-3	TGTGCCAGTAGTACTCCACACTCACTAGCGGGCATAGATACGCAGTATTTT	CASSTPHSLAGIDTQYF
TRBV7-9	-	19	TRBD2	TRBJ2-4	TGTGCCAGCAGCTTAGCTCCGGGACTAGCGGGGGGAGCCAAAAACATTCAGTACTTC	CASSLAPGLAGGAKNIQYF
TRBV4-3	once	14	TRBD1	TRBJ2-7	TGCGCCAGCAGCCACGACAGGGGGTACTACGAGCAGTACTTC	CASSHDRGYYEQYF
TRBV19	-	15	TRBD1	TRBJ2-3	TGTGCCAGTGGGGGCTCAGGGGGCGCGGGGGATACGCAGTATTTT	CASGGSGGAGDTQYF
TRBV6-6	-	15	-	TRBJ1-5	TGTGCCAGCAGTTACCCGGGTTTTAGCAATCAGCCCCAGCATTTT	CASSYPGFSNQPQHF
TRBV18	-	15	-	TRBJ2-5	TGTGCCAGCTCACCACCGTGGTTGGGGGCGGAGACCCAGTACTTC	CASSPPWLGAETQYF
TRBV28	-	17	TRBD1	TRBJ2-2	TGTGCCAGCGGCCCTTTTACAGGGGGCACCAAGACCGGGGAGCTGTTTTTT	CASGPFTGGTKTGELFF
TRBV28	-	15	-	TRBJ1-6	TGTGCCAGCAAAAGGGAGGGGCCCTTTAATTCACCCCTCCACTTT	CASKREGPFNSPLHF
TRBV7-3	-	11	-	TRBJ2-1	TGTGCCAGCAGCGCAGACAGAGTACAGTTCTTC	CASSADRVQFF
TRBV6-6	-	12	-	TRBJ1-1	TGTGCCAGCAGCTCCGATGGGAGGCGTGCTTTCTTT	CASSSDGRRAFF
TRBV7-8	-	13	TRBD1	TRBJ1-2	TGTGCCAGCAGCCCCGCGGGACAGGCGACCTACACCTTC	CASSPAGQATYTF
TRBV7-8	-	15	TRBD2	TRBJ2-3	TGTGCCAGCGTTGGGGTAGCGGGAGAGACAGATACGCAGTATTTT	CASVGVAGETDTQYF
TRBV4-1	-	13	-	TRBJ2-3	TGCGCCAGCAGCCAAGATATCGGGGATACGCAGTATTTT	CASSQDIGDTQYF
TRBV5-5	-	16	-	TRBJ2-2	TGTGCCAGCAGTCCCAGGGGCGCCACGAACACCGGGGAGCTGTTTTTT	CASSPRGATNTGELFF
TRBV4-3	-	15	-	TRBJ1-1	TGCGCCAGCAGCCCGAACCACGGGAGGAACACTGAAGCTTTCTTT	CASSPNHGRNTEAFF
TRBV6-1	-	13	-	TRBJ2-4	TGTGCCAGCAGTGAATCGGGAACGGACATTCAGTACTTC	CASSESGTDIQYF
TRBV5-1	-	17	TRBD1	TRBJ2-7	TGCGCCAGCAGCCCCAGACAGGGGGCGTTAAATCCCTACGAGCAGTACTTC	CASSPRQGALNPYEQYF
TRBV15	once	15	TRBD1	TRBJ2-7	TGTGCCACCAGCAGAGGGACAGGGGGCTCCTACGAGCAGTACTTC	CATSRGTGGSYEQYF
TRBV5-4	many	17	TRBD1	TRBJ2-6	TGTGCCAGCAGCCAACAGCTCCAGGGGGCTGGGGCCAACGTCCTGACTTTC	CASSQQLQGAGANVLTF
TRBV11-2	-	17	TRBD2	TRBJ2-1	TGTGCCAGCAGCCTGACCTTACTAGCGGGATTATACAATGAGCAGTTCTTC	CASSLTLLAGLYNEQFF
TRBV7-2	-	12	TRBD2	TRBJ2-1	TGTGCCAGCAGCACCGGGACTAGTGTCAAGTTCTTC	CASSTGTSVKFF